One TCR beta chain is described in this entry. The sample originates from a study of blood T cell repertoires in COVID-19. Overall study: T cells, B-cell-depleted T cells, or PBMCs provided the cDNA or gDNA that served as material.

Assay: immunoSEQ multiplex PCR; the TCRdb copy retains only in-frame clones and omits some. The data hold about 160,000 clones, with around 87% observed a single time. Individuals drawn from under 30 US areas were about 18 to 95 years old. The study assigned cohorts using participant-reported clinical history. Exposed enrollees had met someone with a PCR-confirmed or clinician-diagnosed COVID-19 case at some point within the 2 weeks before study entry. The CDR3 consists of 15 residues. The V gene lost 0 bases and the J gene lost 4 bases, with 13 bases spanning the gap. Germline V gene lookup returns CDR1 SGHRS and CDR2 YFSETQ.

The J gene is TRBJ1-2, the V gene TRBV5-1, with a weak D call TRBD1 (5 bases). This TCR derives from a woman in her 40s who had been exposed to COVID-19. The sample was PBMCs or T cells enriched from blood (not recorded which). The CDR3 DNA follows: TGCGCCAGCAGCTTGGGTACAGCCCAGGGCTATGGCTACACCTTC. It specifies CASSLGTAQGYGYTF.